These 15 T cell receptor beta chains share one sample of origin, sequenced in a study of cytomegalovirus exposure and HLA in healthy donors. Vbeta (60) and Jbeta (13) primers were used in the PCR. Sequencing used immunoSEQ multiplex PCR; TCRdb keeps in-frame clones, though not all of them. This repertoire shows some 90,000 clones, over 60% found once; its top ten account for 4.5% to 7%. Sequenced sample: PBMCs. These receptors came from a female donor in good health and CMV-seronegative.

The gene calls are TRBV5-1 and TRBJ2-5; 9 bases are shared with TRBD2. V was clipped by 5 bases and J by 2 bases; unmatched bases: 4. The CDR3 is made up of 14 amino acids. CDR1 is SGHRS, CDR2 YFSETQ, per germline. CDR3 region: CASSNSGGQETQYF. In DNA form, the CDR3 reads TGCGCCAGCAGTAATAGCGGGGGTCAAGAGACCCAGTACTTC.

The chain carries TRBV19 and TRBJ1-3, with 10 bases aligning to TRBD1. The V and J ends lost 5 bases and 7 bases, in that order; junction bases with no gene match: 11. CDR1 and CDR2 (germline): LNHDA, SQIVND (reference sequence). The CDR3 runs 16 residues. The CDR3 here is CASSSDRQGARNTIYF. The CDR3 DNA reads TGTGCCAGTAGTTCCGACCGACAGGGGGCCAGGAACACCATATATTTT.

The rearrangement joins TRBV5-4 to TRBJ2-5, with D uncertain. The CDR3 extends over 14 amino acids. V was trimmed by 0 bases and J by 1 base, leaving 7 bases between them. CDR1 SGHNT and CDR2 YYREEE come from the germline V gene (reference sequence). CDR3: CASSLDLAQETQYF. In DNA, the CDR3 is TGTGCCAGCAGCTTGGATTTAGCCCAAGAGACCCAGTACTTC. Full variable domain (rest looked up from reference TRBV5-4 and TRBJ2-5): ETGVTQSPTHLIKTRGQQVTLRCSSQSGHNTVSWYQQALGQGPQFIFQYYREEENGRGNFPPRFSGLQFPNYSSELNVNALELDDSALYLCASSLDLAQETQYFGPGTRLLVL.

The chain employs TRBV5-4 and TRBJ2-1; TRBD2 agrees at 10 bases. Per germline, CDR1 SGHNT and CDR2 YYREEE (reference sequence). With 5 bases clipped from V and 6 bases from J, the junction kept 8 bases outside the gene matches. This CDR3 has 15 amino acids. This CDR3 is CASSLAGVGSNEQFF. The DNA for the CDR3 is TGTGCCAGCAGTCTAGCGGGAGTCGGCAGCAATGAGCAGTTCTTC.

This sequence joins TRBV6-5 and TRBJ2-2; 8 bases line up with TRBD2. The germline V gene has CDR1 MNHEY and CDR2 SVGAGI. V shed 7 bases, J shed 5 bases, and the junction held 9 bases outside the gene matches. The CDR3 is 15 residues long. This chain's CDR3 is CASTLRGLGTGELFF. CDR3 nucleotide sequence: TGTGCCAGCACCCTCCGGGGACTAGGGACCGGGGAGCTGTTTTTT.

The J gene is TRBJ2-3, the V gene TRBV28; 9 positions agree with TRBD1. Per the germline V gene, CDR1 is MDHEN and CDR2 is SYDVKM. The CDR3 totals 15 residues. J gave up 5 bases and V 6 bases, and 9 bases lay outside the gene matches. CDR3 amino acids: CASSSTGGALDTQYF. CDR3 nucleotide sequence: TGTGCCAGCAGCTCAACAGGGGGCGCATTAGATACGCAGTATTTT.

This clone was recorded only once. The limits of the CDR3 on the DNA are not certain, so only TCRdb's listed CDR3 is given. The chain recombines TRBV6-6 with TRBJ1-1. The CDR3 spans 14 residues, counting both ends. CDR1 and CDR2 from the germline V gene are MNHNY and SVGAGI (reference sequence). The CDR3 here is CASSSSFGGTEAFF.

The gene calls are TRBV6-5 and TRBJ1-1, with D uncertain. The CDR3 loop spans 14 amino acids. The V end was cut by 0 bases, the J end by 3 bases, with 8 bases between. Germline V gene sequence: CDR1 MNHEY, CDR2 SVGAGI. DNA for the CDR3: TGTGCCAGCAGTTACTCCGATCGGGACACTGAAGCTTTCTTT. Translating it yields CASSYSDRDTEAFF.

The chain is built from TRBV9 and TRBJ2-5, with 9 bases that match TRBD2. There are 16 residues in the CDR3. Trimming at V came to 4 bases and at J to 5 bases, leaving 12 bases not matched to a gene. Per the germline V gene, CDR1 is SGDLS and CDR2 is YYNGEE. CDR3 nucleotides: TGTGCCAGCAGCCCTCCTAGCGGGACGCGAGGCGAGACCCAGTACTTC. Its protein product is CASSPPSGTRGETQYF.

This clone was picked up a small number of times. This chain joins TRBV7-9 and TRBJ1-1; no reliable D call. This CDR3 is 13 amino acids long. V was trimmed by 3 bases and J by 2 bases, leaving 7 bases between them. CDR1 and CDR2 from the germline V gene are SEHNR and FQNEAQ (reference sequence). The CDR3 DNA reads TGTGCCAGCAGCTTCGCAGGAAACACTGAAGCTTTCTTT. Protein sequence: CASSFAGNTEAFF.

This rearrangement joins TRBV19 to TRBJ2-3; D not certain. The germline V gene has CDR1 LNHDA and CDR2 SQIVND (reference sequence). Trimming took off 8 bases at V and 2 bases at J, with 17 bases between the two ends. The CDR3 extends over 15 amino acids. The CDR3 DNA reads TGTGCCAGTCTACCTTACCACGGGTCCACAGATACGCAGTATTTT. This sequence encodes CASLPYHGSTDTQYF. The complete variable domain, with remaining parts taken from reference TRBV19 and TRBJ2-3, reads DGGITQSPKYLFRKEGQNVTLSCEQNLNHDAMYWYRQDPGQGLRLIYYSQIVNDFQKGDIAEGYSVSREKKESFPLTVTSAQKNPTAFYLCASLPYHGSTDTQYFGPGTRLTVL.

This sequence joins TRBV29-1 and TRBJ2-2, with D hard to call. Germline CDR1 reads SQVTM; CDR2 reads ANQGSEA. Trimming left V 7 bases short and J 1 base short, with 4 bases between. The CDR3 spans 11 residues. The CDR3 here is CSAQNTGELFF. The CDR3 DNA follows: TGCAGCGCACAGAACACCGGGGAGCTGTTTTTT.

The V gene is TRBV18, the J gene TRBJ2-2, with a tentative D call TRBD2 (6 bases). V shed 0 bases and J shed 2 bases, with 10 bases lying between them. This CDR3 is 16 amino acids long. The germline V gene has CDR1 KGHSH and CDR2 LQKENI. The CDR3 protein is CASSPPGGINTGELFF. Written as DNA, the CDR3 is TGTGCCAGCTCACCACCCGGCGGGATTAACACCGGGGAGCTGTTTTTT.

This chain connects TRBV7-2 to TRBJ2-5; tentative D call: TRBD2 (6 bases). This CDR3 is built from 13 residues. The V and J ends lost 3 bases and 5 bases respectively, with 10 bases between them. Germline-derived CDR1 and CDR2 are SGHTA and FQGNSA. The chain's CDR3 is CASSFGSTETQYF. In nucleotides, the CDR3 is TGTGCCAGCAGCTTCGGGAGTACGGAGACCCAGTACTTC.

This clone has only a few counts. The chain combines TRBV28 with TRBJ2-1, with 7 bases that match TRBD2. V was clipped by 2 bases and J by 7 bases; unmatched bases: 14. This CDR3 has 17 residues. Germline CDR1 is MDHEN and CDR2 is SYDVKM. The CDR3 region has the DNA TGTGCCAGCAGTTTACCAATCTTGGGACTAATGGCTAATGAGCAGTTCTTC. The encoded protein is CASSLPILGLMANEQFF.